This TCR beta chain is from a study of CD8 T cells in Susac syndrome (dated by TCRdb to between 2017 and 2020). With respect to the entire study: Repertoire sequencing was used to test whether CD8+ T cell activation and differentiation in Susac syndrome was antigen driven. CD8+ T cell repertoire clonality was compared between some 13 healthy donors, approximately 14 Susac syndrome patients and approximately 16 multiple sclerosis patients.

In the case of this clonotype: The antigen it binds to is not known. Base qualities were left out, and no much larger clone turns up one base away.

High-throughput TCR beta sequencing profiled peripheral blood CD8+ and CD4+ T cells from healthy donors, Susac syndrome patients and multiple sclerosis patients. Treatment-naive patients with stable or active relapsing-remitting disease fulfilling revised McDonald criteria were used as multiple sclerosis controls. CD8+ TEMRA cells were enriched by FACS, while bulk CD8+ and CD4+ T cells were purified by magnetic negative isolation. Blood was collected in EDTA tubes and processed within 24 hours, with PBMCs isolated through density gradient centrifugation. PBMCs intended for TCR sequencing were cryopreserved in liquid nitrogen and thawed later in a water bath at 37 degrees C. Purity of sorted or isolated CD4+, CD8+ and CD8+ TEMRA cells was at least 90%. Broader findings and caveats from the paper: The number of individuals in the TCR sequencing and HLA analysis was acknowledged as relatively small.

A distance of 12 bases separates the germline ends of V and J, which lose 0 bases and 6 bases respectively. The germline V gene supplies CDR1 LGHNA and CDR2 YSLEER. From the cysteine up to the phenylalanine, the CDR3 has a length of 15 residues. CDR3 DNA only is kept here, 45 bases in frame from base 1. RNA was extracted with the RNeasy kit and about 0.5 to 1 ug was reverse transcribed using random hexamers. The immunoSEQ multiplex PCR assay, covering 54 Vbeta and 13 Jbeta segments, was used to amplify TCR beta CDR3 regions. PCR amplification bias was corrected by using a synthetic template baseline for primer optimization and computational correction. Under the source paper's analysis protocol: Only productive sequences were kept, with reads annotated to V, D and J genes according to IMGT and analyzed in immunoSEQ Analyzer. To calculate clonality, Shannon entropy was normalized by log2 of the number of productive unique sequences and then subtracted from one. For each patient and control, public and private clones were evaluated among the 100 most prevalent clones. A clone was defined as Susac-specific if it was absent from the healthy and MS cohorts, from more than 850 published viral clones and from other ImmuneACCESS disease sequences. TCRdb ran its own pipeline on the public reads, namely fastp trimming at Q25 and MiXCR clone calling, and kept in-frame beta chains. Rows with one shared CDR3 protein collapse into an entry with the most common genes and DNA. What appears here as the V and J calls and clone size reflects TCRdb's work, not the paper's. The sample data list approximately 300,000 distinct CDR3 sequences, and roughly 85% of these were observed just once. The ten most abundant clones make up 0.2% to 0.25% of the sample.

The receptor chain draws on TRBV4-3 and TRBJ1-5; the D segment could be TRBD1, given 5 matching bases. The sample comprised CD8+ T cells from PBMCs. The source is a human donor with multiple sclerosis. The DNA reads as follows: TGCGCCAGCAGCCAAGATATGGGGGATCTTCAGCCCCAGCATTTT. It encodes CASSQDMGDLQPQHF.